Each of the 21 T cell receptor beta chains below was sequenced from the same sample in a study of blood T cell repertoires in COVID-19 (TCRdb year 2020). Library generation was performed with the immunoSEQ multiplex PCR assay. TCRdb obtained this table from immuneACCESS and retained in-frame rearrangements with V and J assigned. These tables miss some clones; where compared with another copy, unresolved V genes account for less than half of the shortfall, and the remainder is unexplained. The sample table records nearly 95,000 clones; more than 75% of these occur just once. Approximately 7% of the sample goes to the ten largest clones. Sequencing was carried out using peripheral blood. The receptors were sampled from a human donor with acute or convalescent COVID-19. The donor label of this sample is uncertain.

Comment on this clone: A read error may account for a junction end that differs from germline. Here the CDR3 DNA reads TGCAGCGTTAAAGATGGGACAGATGAAGCTTTCTTT. Translated: CSVKDGTDEAFF. The chain carries TRBV29-1 and TRBJ1-1; 7 bases agree with TRBD1. Germline CDR1 is SQVTM and CDR2 is ANQGSEA. CDR3 length: 12 amino acids.

This chain connects TRBV5-4 to TRBJ2-1; TRBD1 agrees at 7 bases. J was trimmed by 2 bases and V by 1 base; bases with no gene match: 3. CDR1 and CDR2 from the germline V gene are SGHNT and YYREEE (reference sequence). This CDR3 has 15 residues. The CDR3 DNA is TGTGCCAGCAGCTTGACAGGGGAGCCCTACAATGAGCAGTTCTTC. It codes for CASSLTGEPYNEQFF.

This clone appeared a single time. The chain uses TRBV20-1 and TRBJ2-3; TRBD2 matches at 7 bases. This CDR3 region has 16 residues. V was pared by 3 bases and J by 0 bases, with 9 bases of the junction left unmatched. Germline CDR1 and CDR2: DFQATT and SNEGSKA (reference sequence). The CDR3, as DNA: TGCAGTGCTAGTTTTTGGCTAGCGGATAGCACAGATACGCAGTATTTT. This gives the protein CSASFWLADSTDTQYF.

The V call is TRBV5-1, the J call TRBJ1-4; TRBD1 might be the D (5 bases). V lost 3 bases and J lost 0, with 9 bases in between. Germline-derived CDR1 and CDR2 are SGHRS and YFSETQ. This CDR3 region has 15 residues. The CDR3 loop is CASSSTQATNEKLFF. The CDR3 DNA follows: TGCGCCAGCAGCTCTACACAGGCAACTAATGAAAAACTGTTTTTT.

The chain recombines TRBV7-8 with TRBJ2-2, with D uncertain. The CDR3 sequence is 13 residues long. Deletions cut 1 base from V and 5 bases from J, with 5 bases between. The germline V gene encodes CDR1 SGHVS and CDR2 FQNEAQ. This chain's CDR3 is CASSLGATGELFF. In nucleotides, the CDR3 is TGTGCCAGCAGCTTAGGTGCGACCGGGGAGCTGTTTTTT.

The chain uses TRBV30 and TRBJ1-5; D is possibly TRBD1 (5 bases). In germline, CDR1 is GTSNPN, CDR2 SVGIG (reference sequence). This CDR3 is built from 13 residues. Trimming removed 4 bases from V and 6 bases from J, with 13 bases in between. CDR3 coding DNA: TGTGCCTGGAATAGGGGTATGGGTCAGCCCCAGCATTTT. This gives the protein CAWNRGMGQPQHF.

This clone was seen just once. The chain links TRBV7-9 to TRBJ2-7; 10 nucleotides line up with TRBD1. Trimming cost V 2 bases and J 5 bases; bases outside gene matches: 3. The length of the CDR3 is 14 residues. Looked up from germline, CDR1 is SEHNR and CDR2 is FQNEAQ (reference sequence). Written as DNA, the CDR3 is TGTGCCAGCAGCTTAAGGGACAGGGGACACGAGCAGTACTTC. Its translation: CASSLRDRGHEQYF. Based on the CDR3 plus reference TRBV7-9 and TRBJ2-7, the full variable domain is DTGVSQNPRHKITKRGQNVTFRCDPISEHNRLYWYRQTLGQGPEFLTYFQNEAQLEKSRLLSDRFSAERPKGSFSTLEIQRTEQGDSAMYLCASSLRDRGHEQYFGPGTRLTVT.

The chain uses TRBV27 and TRBJ1-5; possible D gene TRBD1, 6 bases. The V and J ends lost 6 bases and 2 bases respectively, with 11 bases between them. This CDR3 is built from 14 residues. Per germline, CDR1 MNHEY and CDR2 SMNVEV (reference sequence). The CDR3 nucleotides read TGTGCCAGCAGCCCCAGGGGAGGCAATCAGCCCCAGCATTTT. Amino acids: CASSPRGGNQPQHF.

The chain has TRBV19 and TRBJ1-5; D is unresolved. In germline, CDR1 is LNHDA, CDR2 SQIVND (reference sequence). The CDR3 spans 17 residues. The V end lost 5 bases, the J end lost 3 bases, and 20 bases lay between the germline ends. CDR3 sequence (DNA): TGTGCCAGTAGTGGGAACGGGATCCGTGAAATCAATCAGCCCCAGCATTTT. It specifies CASSGNGIREINQPQHF. The variable domain in full, completed from reference TRBV19 and TRBJ1-5, reads DGGITQSPKYLFRKEGQNVTLSCEQNLNHDAMYWYRQDPGQGLRLIYYSQIVNDFQKGDIAEGYSVSREKKESFPLTVTSAQKNPTAFYLCASSGNGIREINQPQHFGDGTRLSIL.

The chain recombines TRBV27 with TRBJ2-3; D remains ambiguous. Germline CDR1 is MNHEY and CDR2 is SMNVEV (reference sequence). V was clipped by 3 bases and J by 1 base, with 5 bases between them. The CDR3 spans 13 residues. In DNA, the CDR3 is TGTGCCAGCAGTTTGTTCGGCACAGATACGCAGTATTTT. As protein: CASSLFGTDTQYF.

The gene calls are TRBV15 and TRBJ2-1, with no clear D. Trimming removed 1 base from V and 5 bases from J, with 9 bases in between. Germline CDR1 and CDR2: LNHNV and YYDKDF (reference sequence). The CDR3 length is 14 residues. DNA of the CDR3: TGTGCCACCAGCAGAGGACTTCCCAACAATGAGCAGTTCTTC. Translated: CATSRGLPNNEQFF.

The J gene is TRBJ2-7, the V gene TRBV27; D might be TRBD2 (9 bases). The CDR3 runs to 21 residues. Trimming left V 6 bases short and J 2 bases short, with 35 bases between. CDR1 is MNHEY, CDR2 SMNVEV, per germline (reference sequence). The CDR3 DNA is TGTGCCAGCAGCCCTAGTCAGGGGGCGCACCCAGGCGGGGGGGCACCCTACGAGCAGTACTTC. This encodes CASSPSQGAHPGGGAPYEQYF.

J is TRBJ1-5 and V is TRBV28, with D perhaps TRBD1 (6 bases). The CDR3 contains 12 residues. CDR1 and CDR2 from the germline V gene are MDHEN and SYDVKM. V gave up 8 bases and J gave up 6 bases, with 11 bases separating them. The CDR3 reads CASRRGGQPQHF. The CDR3 DNA is TGTGCCAGCCGTAGAGGGGGTCAGCCCCAGCATTTT.

The CDR3 region is CAIKPWSPYGYTF. DNA for the CDR3: TGTGCCATAAAGCCGTGGAGCCCTTATGGCTACACCTTC. The rearrangement uses TRBV6-6 and TRBJ1-2, with D hard to call. The CDR3 is 13 residues long. V was cut by 10 bases and J by 5 bases, with 17 bases left in between. Germline CDR1 and CDR2: MNHNY and SVGAGI (reference sequence).

The chain combines TRBV7-9 with TRBJ1-5, with TRBD1 matching over 10 bases. With 5 bases clipped from V and 7 bases from J, the junction kept 8 bases outside the gene matches. The CDR3 sequence is 15 residues long. Germline V gene lookup returns CDR1 SEHNR and CDR2 FQNEAQ (reference sequence). The CDR3 sequence: CASSIGTGVGQPQHF. The CDR3 DNA sequence: TGTGCCAGCAGCATAGGGACAGGGGTTGGGCAGCCCCAGCATTTT.

The rearrangement joins TRBV9 to TRBJ1-3, with D possibly TRBD1 on 5 matching bases. Germline-derived CDR1 and CDR2 are SGDLS and YYNGEE. This CDR3 spans 17 amino acids. V lost 4 bases, J lost 0 bases, and 17 bases lay in between. The CDR3 bases are TGTGCCAGCAGCCAGAGGGCCGGGGGTGCCTCTGGAAACACCATATATTTT. Encoded protein: CASSQRAGGASGNTIYF.

This chain uses TRBV28 with TRBJ1-2; 11 positions match TRBD1. CDR3 size: 17 residues. Germline CDR1 and CDR2: MDHEN and SYDVKM. Trimming took 6 bases from V and 0 from J; bases not matched to a gene: 9. CDR3: CASREIGQGATNYGYTF. The CDR3 DNA follows: TGTGCCAGCAGAGAAATCGGACAGGGGGCTACTAACTATGGCTACACCTTC.

The chain has TRBV12-3 or TRBV12-4 and TRBJ1-5; 9 bases fit TRBD1. The CDR3 is made up of 13 amino acids. V shed 7 bases and J 4 bases; nucleotides not matched to a gene: 2. The DNA of the CDR3 is TGTGCCAGCACCGACAGGGGGAATCAGCCCCAGCATTTT. Its protein is CASTDRGNQPQHF.

The rearrangement joins TRBV7-6 to TRBJ1-6; possibly TRBD1 for D (6 bases). V was pared by 0 bases and J by 7 bases, with 13 bases between. CDR3 length: 16 residues. The germline CDR1 and CDR2 sequences are SGHVS and FNYEAQ. CDR3 sequence (DNA): TGTGCCAGCAGCTTAGCCGTACAGGGTAGGAATTCACCCCTCCACTTT. It specifies CASSLAVQGRNSPLHF.

This chain links TRBV6-5 with TRBJ2-7, with D possibly being TRBD1 (5 bases). The V end was cut by 10 bases, the J end by 3 bases, with 13 bases between. The CDR3 spans 12 residues. Germline V lookup: CDR1 MNHEY, CDR2 SVGAGI. CDR3 sequence: CATISGYYEQYF. DNA for the CDR3: TGTGCCACCATATCAGGGTACTACGAGCAGTACTTC.

The chain combines TRBV6-5 with TRBJ2-5; D is perhaps TRBD2 (5 bases). This CDR3 contains 13 residues. CDR1 MNHEY and CDR2 SVGAGI come from the germline V gene. V shed 8 bases and J shed 5 bases, with 15 bases lying between them. CDR3 sequence reads: CASGDRESETQYF. CDR3 DNA sequence: TGTGCCAGCGGGGATCGGGAATCGGAGACCCAGTACTTC.